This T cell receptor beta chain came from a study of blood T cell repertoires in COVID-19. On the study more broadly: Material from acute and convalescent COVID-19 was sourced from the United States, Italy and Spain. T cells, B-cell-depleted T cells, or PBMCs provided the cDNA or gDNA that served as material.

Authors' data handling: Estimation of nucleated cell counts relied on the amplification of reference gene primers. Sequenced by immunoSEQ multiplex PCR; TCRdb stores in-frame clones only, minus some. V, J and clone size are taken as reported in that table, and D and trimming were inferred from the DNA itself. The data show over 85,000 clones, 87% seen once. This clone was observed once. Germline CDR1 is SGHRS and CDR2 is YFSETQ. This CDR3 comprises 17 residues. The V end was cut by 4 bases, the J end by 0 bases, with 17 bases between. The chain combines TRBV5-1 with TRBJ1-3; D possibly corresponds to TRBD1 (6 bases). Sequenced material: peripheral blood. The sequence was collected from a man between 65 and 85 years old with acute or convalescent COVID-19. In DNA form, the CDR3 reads TGCGCCAGCAGCCCGGGACATTTATCAACCTCTGGAAACACCATATATTTT. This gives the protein CASSPGHLSTSGNTIYF.